Each of the 11 T cell receptor beta chains below was sequenced from the same sample in a study of Tregs in tolerant kidney transplant recipients. Method: immunoSEQ multiplex PCR; TCRdb's copy keeps in-frame clones and lacks some. The sample consists of about 240,000 clones, around 81% of them appearing once. The sequenced sample consisted of CD4+ T cells from blood. The receptors come from a human donor in good health.

This chain joins TRBV5-4 and TRBJ1-1; D gene ambiguous. Germline CDR1 is SGHNT and CDR2 is YYREEE (reference sequence). This CDR3 has 14 residues. V lost 4 bases, J lost 0 bases, and 10 bases lay in between. CDR3: CASSPASMNTEAFF. The CDR3 DNA sequence: TGTGCCAGCAGCCCCGCATCTATGAACACTGAAGCTTTCTTT.

The chain uses TRBV4-1 and TRBJ2-5; TRBD2 aligns across 9 bases. The CDR3 contains 15 residues. J lost 1 base, V lost 5 bases, and 5 bases had no gene match. The germline gives CDR1 MGHRA, CDR2 YSYEKL. DNA of the CDR3: TGCGCCAGCAGCTCACATAGCGGGGGCCAAGAGACCCAGTACTTC. Protein product: CASSSHSGGQETQYF.

The chain carries TRBV5-1 and TRBJ2-7; TRBD2 aligns across 9 bases. J lost 7 bases, V lost 4 bases, and 15 bases had no gene match. There are 16 residues in the CDR3. Per the germline V gene, CDR1 is SGHRS and CDR2 is YFSETQ. In nucleotides, the CDR3 is TGCGCCAGCAGCCCGGATCCTAGCGGGGCCTCCCTGGAGCAGTACTTC. Its translation: CASSPDPSGASLEQYF.

V usage is TRBV4-2 and J usage is TRBJ1-5, with TRBD1 as a possible D gene (5 bases). Trimming shortened V by 1 base and J by 13 bases, and 14 bases separated the two germline ends. Looked up from germline, CDR1 is LGHNA and CDR2 is YNFKEQ. This CDR3 spans 13 amino acids. In DNA form, the CDR3 reads TGTGCCAGCAGCCAAGCGGAAGGGACCCCGCAGCATTTT. Its translation is CASSQAEGTPQHF.

The sample holds one count of this clone. The rearrangement joins TRBV30 to TRBJ1-1, with a possible D match to TRBD1 (5 bases). V was shortened by 4 bases and J by 5 bases, with 14 bases between the two germline ends. This CDR3 region has 13 residues. Germline CDR1 and CDR2: GTSNPN and SVGIG (reference sequence). CDR3 sequence (DNA): TGTGCCTGGACCTGGGACGGAAGGACTGAAGCTTTCTTT. Translated, it gives CAWTWDGRTEAFF.

This chain links TRBV5-1 with TRBJ1-2; 7 bases agree with TRBD1. V lost 0 bases and J lost 4; bases outside the gene matches: 9. The CDR3 sequence is 16 residues long. Germline loops: CDR1 SGHRS, CDR2 YFSETQ. CDR3 sequence: CASSLAGDRGFYGYTF. CDR3 nucleotide sequence: TGCGCCAGCAGCTTGGCCGGGGACAGAGGGTTCTATGGCTACACCTTC.

The chain is built from TRBV5-1 and TRBJ1-4; D unclear. The ends were cut back, 4 bases at V and 3 bases at J, with 19 bases in the middle. The CDR3 sequence is 17 residues long. The germline V gene encodes CDR1 SGHRS and CDR2 YFSETQ. The CDR3 coding sequence is TGCGCCAGCAGCACCGCGTGGCCCCGGGAGGCTAATGAAAAACTGTTTTTT. This translates into CASSTAWPREANEKLFF.

The chain joins TRBV7-7 to TRBJ2-5, with 9 positions matching TRBD1. The germline V gene has CDR1 SSHAT and CDR2 FNYEAQ (reference sequence). The CDR3 runs 14 residues. The J segment lost 1 base and the V segment lost 4 bases, leaving 1 base of the junction unmatched. The CDR3 loop is CASSSTGGQETQYF. In DNA form, the CDR3 reads TGTGCCAGCAGCTCGACAGGGGGCCAAGAGACCCAGTACTTC.

In this sample, this clone turned up a few times. J is TRBJ2-2 and V is TRBV6-5; D remains unclear. The CDR3 is 13 amino acids. Germline V lookup: CDR1 MNHEY, CDR2 SVGAGI. The V and J ends lost 5 bases and 5 bases respectively, with 9 bases between them. CDR3 coding DNA: TGTGCCAGCAGTCCCTCCACTACCGGGGAGCTGTTTTTT. Its translation is CASSPSTTGELFF.

The gene calls are TRBV2 and TRBJ2-1; possibly TRBD1 for D (7 bases). Germline V gene sequence: CDR1 SNHLY, CDR2 FYNNEI. This CDR3 contains 15 residues. V lost 2 bases and J lost 7, with 15 bases in between. This CDR3 reads CASSEQGGVFNEQFF. The CDR3 nucleotides are TGTGCCAGCAGTGAACAGGGGGGCGTCTTTAATGAGCAGTTCTTC.

The chain employs TRBV7-2 and TRBJ2-1; 8 nucleotides line up with TRBD1. Per the germline V gene, CDR1 is SGHTA and CDR2 is FQGNSA. Trimming at V came to 4 bases and at J to 9 bases, leaving 8 bases not matched to a gene. CDR3 length: 14 amino acids. The DNA for the CDR3 is TGTGCCAGCAGCTCCAGAACCGGGACAGGTGAGCAGTTCTTC. It codes for CASSSRTGTGEQFF.